This T cell receptor beta chain comes out of a study of T cell repertoires in cytomegalovirus infection. Overall study context: Public TCR beta signatures provided an indication of both CMV infection and a matching HLA type. Study results and caveats: Of the TCR beta families, the public ones yielded a cumulative frequency that identified carriers of CMV plus the relevant HLA. Within the response measured ex vivo, HLA-C-restricted CMV-specific TCR beta clonotypes were dominant.

TCRdb recomputed calls from the reads with MiXCR, one row per CDR3 protein. The sample has about 920,000 distinct CDR3 sequences, less than 40% seen once. The germline gives CDR1 KGHDR, CDR2 SFDVKD. The ends lost 7 bases at V and 0 bases at J; junction bases unmatched: 9. The CDR3 is made up of 18 amino acids. Comments on this clonotype: Antigen unknown.

The V and J genes are TRBV24-1 and TRBJ1-5; 12 positions match TRBD1. Sequenced material: cultured CD8+ T cells from PBMCs, taken from culture after CMV antigen stimulation. The receptor was isolated from a human donor in good health (CMV status not recorded). Some clones in this sample may be carry-over from other donors' samples. DNA for the CDR3: TGTGCCACCAGCCCCGGGACAGGGGGCTTTAGTAGCAATCAGCCCCAGCATTTT. The encoded protein is CATSPGTGGFSSNQPQHF.